This TCR beta chain stems from a study of T cell changes during pregnancy in multiple sclerosis. In its sample, this clone was seen once. The CDR3 consists of 13 residues. Germline V lookup: CDR1 SQVTM, CDR2 ANQGSEA. V lost 4 bases to trimming and J lost 13 bases, with 22 bases between them. Sequenced by immunoSEQ multiplex PCR; TCRdb stores in-frame clones only, minus some. Of under 85,000 clones listed, roughly nine tenths are singletons. The sequenced sample was peripheral blood, obtained in the third trimester of pregnancy. The TCR was taken from a female donor with multiple sclerosis, enrolled in a pregnancy study. This chain links TRBV29-1 with TRBJ1-2, with D possibly TRBD1 on 5 matching bases. The chain's CDR3 is CSVGYFGGRSPTF. CDR3 DNA: TGCAGCGTTGGGTATTTTGGGGGGAGGAGTCCCACCTTC.